These T cell receptor beta chains were read from a single sample in a study of CD8+ T cells in alopecia areata. Some clones are missing from TCRdb's copy, which holds only in-frame ones; the method was immunoSEQ multiplex PCR. The repertoire consists of some 200,000 clones, with about 60% occurring once and the leading ten covering approximately 15%. Sequenced material: CD4+ T cells sorted from blood, taken at week 0. These receptors originate from a human donor with alopecia areata. Each CDR3 is given with its conserved first and last residue. The order of the fields is CDR3 protein, CDR3 DNA, V gene, D gene, clone size, J gene. D genes are given only for firm matches. Clone size appears in some rows only: once, few, many, or a class for an expanded clone.

CASSDGTGRNEKLFF TGTGCCAGCAGCGACGGGACAGGGCGAAATGAAAAACTGTTTTTT TRBV11-2 TRBD1 once TRBJ1-4
CASSLWPLNSYEQYF TGTGCCAGCAGTTTATGGCCCCTTAACTCCTACGAGCAGTACTTC TRBV27 NA many TRBJ2-7
CAWSALAGGFGANVLTF TGTGCCTGGAGTGCCCTAGCGGGGGGTTTTGGGGCCAACGTCCTGACTTTC TRBV30 TRBD2 NA TRBJ2-6
CSVVRGIPTDTQYF TGCAGCGTTGTTAGAGGGATCCCCACAGATACGCAGTATTTT TRBV29-1 NA NA TRBJ2-3
CASSLEPGLNTEAFF TGTGCCAGCAGCTTGGAGCCGGGACTAAACACTGAAGCTTTCTTT TRBV11-2 NA few TRBJ1-1
CASSVYNTGELFF TGTGCCAGCAGCGTATACAACACCGGGGAGCTGTTTTTT TRBV14 NA NA TRBJ2-2
CASSTAVGMNTEAFF TGCGCCAGCAGCACGGCAGTCGGGATGAACACTGAAGCTTTCTTT TRBV5-1 NA NA TRBJ1-1
CSVGQNTGELFF TGCAGCGTTGGACAGAACACCGGGGAGCTGTTTTTT TRBV29-1 NA NA TRBJ2-2
CSVDSWNEQFF TGCAGCGTTGACAGTTGGAATGAGCAGTTCTTC TRBV29-1 NA NA TRBJ2-1
CASTLGRGTDTQYF TGTGCCAGCACACTCGGGCGAGGGACAGATACGCAGTATTTT TRBV6-5 NA NA TRBJ2-3
CASSSPATEAFF TGTGCCAGCAGTAGCCCAGCCACCGAAGCTTTCTTT TRBV6-5 NA NA TRBJ1-1
CASSYSAVRTLREQYF TGTGCCAGCAGTTACTCTGCGGTTAGGACTCTACGGGAGCAGTACTTC TRBV6-5 NA NA TRBJ2-7
CASSLRSGGASTDTQYF TGCGCCAGCAGCTTGCGATCCGGGGGGGCGAGCACAGATACGCAGTATTTT TRBV5-1 TRBD2 NA TRBJ2-3
CASRQGPGYGYTF TGCGCCAGCAGACAGGGGCCGGGCTATGGCTACACCTTC TRBV5-1 TRBD1 NA TRBJ1-2
CASSRDTGPSYNEQFF TGCGCCAGCAGCCGGGACACCGGTCCTTCCTACAATGAGCAGTTCTTC TRBV5-1 NA NA TRBJ2-1
CSVVWVAKNIQYF TGCAGCGTGGTATGGGTAGCCAAAAACATTCAGTACTTC TRBV29-1 NA NA TRBJ2-4
CASRVGGGNQPQHF TGTGCCAGCAGGGTTGGAGGGGGTAATCAGCCCCAGCATTTT TRBV2 NA NA TRBJ1-5
CASSLGQAGELFF TGCGCCAGCAGCTTGGGGCAGGCCGGGGAGCTGTTTTTT TRBV5-1 NA NA TRBJ2-2
CASSEAVRKNTEAFF TGTGCCAGCAGTGAAGCTGTCAGGAAAAACACTGAAGCTTTCTTT TRBV2 NA NA TRBJ1-1